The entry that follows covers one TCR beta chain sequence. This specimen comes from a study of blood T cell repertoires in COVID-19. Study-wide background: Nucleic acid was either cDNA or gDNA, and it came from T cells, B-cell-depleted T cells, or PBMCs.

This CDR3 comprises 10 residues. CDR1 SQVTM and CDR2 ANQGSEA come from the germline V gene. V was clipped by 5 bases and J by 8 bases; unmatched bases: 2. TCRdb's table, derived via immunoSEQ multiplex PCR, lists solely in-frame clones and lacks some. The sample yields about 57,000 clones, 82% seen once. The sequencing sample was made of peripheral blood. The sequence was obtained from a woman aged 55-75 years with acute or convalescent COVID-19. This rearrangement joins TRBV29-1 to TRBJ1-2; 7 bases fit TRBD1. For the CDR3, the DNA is TGCAGCGTTCTGACAGGGGGCTACACCTTC. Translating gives CSVLTGGYTF.